Listed below are T cell receptor beta chains from one sample, sequenced in a study of blood T cells in healthy people across ages. Each CDR3 protein is one row after TCRdb ran MiXCR on the 5' RACE reads. The sample includes around 1,000,000 distinct CDR3 sequences, 35% to 40% of them seen just once. The sequenced material came from blood. The receptors were gathered from a man between 18 and 35 years old in good health. Both conserved end residues are part of each CDR3. A D gene is named only where the DNA matches it firmly. Clone size is not always given. Where it is, it says once, few, many or a class for expanded clones.

length	D	V	J	size	DNA	CDR3
19	.	TRBV21-1	TRBJ2-7	.	TGTGCCAGCAGCACGGTTGCGGGACTAGCGGATCAAATCTCCTACGAGCAGTACTTC	CASSTVAGLADQISYEQYF
17	TRBD1	TRBV27	TRBJ1-5	few	TGTGCCAGCAGTACCGGACAGGGGGCCGGGGAGTATCAGCCCCAGCATTTT	CASSTGQGAGEYQPQHF
12	.	TRBV9	TRBJ1-6	.	TGTGCCAGCAGCAAGACGAGTTCACCCCTCCACTTT	CASSKTSSPLHF
11	.	TRBV6-6	TRBJ2-5	many	TGTGCCAGCAGTTACTGGGAGACCCAGTACTTC	CASSYWETQYF
14	TRBD1	TRBV27	TRBJ2-7	.	TGTGCCAGCAGTCGGACAGGGGTCCCTTACGAGCAGTACTTC	CASSRTGVPYEQYF
13	.	TRBV27	TRBJ1-2	.	TGTGCCAGCAGCCCAAAGAGGTACTATGGCTACACCTTC	CASSPKRYYGYTF
11	.	TRBV12-3/TRBV12-4	TRBJ2-7	.	TGTTCCAGCAGTTTCGGCTACGAGCAGTACTTC	CSSSFGYEQYF
13	.	TRBV11-2	TRBJ2-1	once	TGTGCCAGCAGCGTCCGGGTCTCCTACGAGCAGTTCTTC	CASSVRVSYEQFF
18	TRBD2	TRBV7-6	TRBJ2-1	few	TGTGCCAGCAGCTTAGGGGGGACTAGCGGGGGTCTATACAATGAGCAGTTCTTC	CASSLGGTSGGLYNEQFF
15	TRBD1	TRBV28	TRBJ2-1	.	TGTGCCAGCAGTTTAAGGTCGGACAGGGTGAATGAGCAGTTCTTC	CASSLRSDRVNEQFF
14	TRBD1	TRBV20-1	TRBJ1-5	.	TGCAGTGCTAGAGACGACAGGGGGAATCAGCCCCAGCATTTT	CSARDDRGNQPQHF
15	.	TRBV20-1	TRBJ1-5	few	TGCAGTGGTACTCTGGCAGGGAGTAGAAATCAGCCCCAGCATTTT	CSGTLAGSRNQPQHF
15	TRBD1	TRBV12-3/TRBV12-4	TRBJ2-7	.	TGTGCCAGCAGTTCGGGGACAGGGGGCGCCTACGAGCAGTACTTC	CASSSGTGGAYEQYF
13	.	TRBV5-5	TRBJ1-1	few	TGTGCCAGCAGCTTCGGACACAACACTGAAGCTTTCTTT	CASSFGHNTEAFF
14	.	TRBV7-2	TRBJ2-5	few	TGTGCCAGCAGCTTATCGGCGGAAAGAGAGACCCAGTACTTC	CASSLSAERETQYF
12	.	TRBV3-1	TRBJ2-5	.	TGTGCCAGCAGCCAGCCGGGGGAGACCCAGTACTTC	CASSQPGETQYF
14	.	TRBV6-5	TRBJ2-3	few	TGTGCCAGCAGTTACAGACGGGTCACAGATACGCAGTATTTT	CASSYRRVTDTQYF
14	.	TRBV28	TRBJ1-1	.	TGTGCCAGCAGGCCCAACGGGGGGGGCACTGAAGCTTTCTTT	CASRPNGGGTEAFF
13	TRBD1	TRBV29-1	TRBJ2-3	many	TGCAGCGTTCGACAGGGAGGCACAGATACGCAGTATTTT	CSVRQGGTDTQYF